Presented here are 28 T cell receptor beta chains from one specimen sequenced in a study of CD8 T cells in Susac syndrome. Reverse transcription of roughly 0.5 to 1 ug RNA was carried out with random hexamers. TCRdb re-analysed the immunoSEQ multiplex PCR reads in MiXCR, keeping a single row per CDR3 protein. Among around 200,000 distinct CDR3 sequences listed, nearly 97% were seen once. Sequences were obtained from CD4+ T cells from PBMCs. The source of these receptors is a human donor with multiple sclerosis.

The chain combines TRBV29-1 with TRBJ2-5; possibly TRBD2 for D (7 bases). Per the germline V gene, CDR1 is SQVTM and CDR2 is ANQGSEA. With 8 bases removed from V and 5 bases from J, the gap between germline ends came to 12 bases. CDR3 length: 11 residues. The CDR3 DNA is TGCAGCTTCGGGGGGCTGGAGACCCAGTACTTC. It encodes CSFGGLETQYF.

The V gene is TRBV20-1, the J gene TRBJ1-5; a possible D gene is TRBD1 (6 bases). Germline loops: CDR1 DFQATT, CDR2 SNEGSKA (reference sequence). The CDR3 runs to 16 residues. V was clipped by 6 bases and J by 2 bases, with 20 bases between them. The CDR3 is CSAYRGGGDGNQPQHF. The CDR3 DNA follows: TGCAGTGCCTACCGAGGGGGGGGAGACGGCAATCAGCCCCAGCATTTT.

The chain recombines TRBV19 with TRBJ2-6; no reliable D call. CDR3 length: 15 amino acids. Trimming took off 5 bases at V and 2 bases at J, with 10 bases between the two ends. The germline CDR1 and CDR2 sequences are LNHDA and SQIVND (reference sequence). CDR3 DNA: TGTGCCAGTAGTCCCCTTCCCGCTGGGGCCAACGTCCTGACTTTC. Translating it yields CASSPLPAGANVLTF.

V usage is TRBV5-4 and J usage is TRBJ2-2, with 10 bases that match TRBD1. J gave up 7 bases and V 4 bases, and 10 bases lay outside the gene matches. This CDR3 spans 16 amino acids. Germline loops: CDR1 SGHNT, CDR2 YYREEE (reference sequence). The DNA of the CDR3 is TGTGCCAGCAGCCACGGGACAGGGGATGTGGGCGGGGAGCTGTTTTTT. The encoded protein is CASSHGTGDVGGELFF.

The J gene is TRBJ2-2, the V gene TRBV7-2, with 8 bases fitting TRBD1. V trimming: 5 bases; J trimming: 5 bases; junction bases outside the gene matches: 7. Germline CDR1 is SGHTA and CDR2 is FQGNSA. This CDR3 spans 15 amino acids. In DNA form, the CDR3 reads TGTGCCAGCAGCGGACAGGGATCTACGACCGGGGAGCTGTTTTTT. Translating gives CASSGQGSTTGELFF.

V gene TRBV29-1 combines with J gene TRBJ1-2; TRBD1 aligns across 9 bases. In germline, CDR1 is SQVTM, CDR2 ANQGSEA. The CDR3 sequence is 14 residues long. Trimming took 4 bases from V and 7 from J; bases not matched to a gene: 10. CDR3 protein: CSVAPGTGIVGYTF. DNA for the CDR3: TGCAGCGTTGCCCCCGGGACAGGGATTGTTGGCTACACCTTC.

The chain uses TRBV20-1 and TRBJ2-5, with 10 bases identical to TRBD2. This CDR3 is 15 amino acids long. Trimming cost V 7 bases and J 5 bases; bases outside gene matches: 13. Germline V gene lookup returns CDR1 DFQATT and CDR2 SNEGSKA (reference sequence). CDR3 amino acids: CSGGVAGGRWETQYF. The CDR3 region has the DNA TGCAGTGGAGGAGTAGCGGGGGGCCGGTGGGAGACCCAGTACTTC.

The chain carries TRBV30 and TRBJ2-3; unclear D gene. V lost 1 base to trimming and J lost 0 bases, with 11 bases between them. The CDR3 runs 15 residues. Germline V gives CDR1 GTSNPN, CDR2 SVGIG (reference sequence). As DNA, the CDR3 is TGTGCCTGGAGTGCGACGAAACGGAGCACAGATACGCAGTATTTT. Translated, it gives CAWSATKRSTDTQYF.

The chain uses TRBV2 and TRBJ1-1; 7 bases map to TRBD1. Per germline, CDR1 SNHLY and CDR2 FYNNEI. This CDR3 spans 15 amino acids. V shed 5 bases and J 3 bases; nucleotides not matched to a gene: 9. The CDR3 DNA sequence: TGTGCCAGCAGTCAAGAGACAGGGTTCGACACTGAAGCTTTCTTT. Protein: CASSQETGFDTEAFF.

The rearrangement joins TRBV18 to TRBJ2-6, with D tentatively TRBD1 (5 bases). Germline V CDR1 and CDR2: KGHSH, LQKENI. The V end was cut by 5 bases, the J end by 2 bases, with 13 bases between. CDR3 length: 16 residues. The CDR3 is CASSLLQGPGANVLTF. CDR3 bases: TGTGCCAGCTCATTACTGCAGGGTCCTGGGGCCAACGTCCTGACTTTC.

The rearrangement uses TRBV29-1 and TRBJ2-5; 10 bases are a match to TRBD2. The junction had 5 bases not matched to a gene; V was cut back by 5 bases and J by 5 bases. Germline CDR1 is SQVTM and CDR2 is ANQGSEA. This CDR3 is 13 amino acids long. This chain's CDR3 is CSVKRGGPETQYF. In DNA form, the CDR3 reads TGCAGCGTTAAGCGGGGGGGCCCCGAGACCCAGTACTTC.

The J gene is TRBJ1-1, the V gene TRBV3-1; D uncertain. The CDR3 contains 14 residues. V lost 1 base and J lost 1, with 7 bases in between. Germline CDR1 and CDR2: LGHDT and YNNKEL (reference sequence). CDR3 sequence: CASSQGRGNTEAFF. In nucleotides, the CDR3 is TGTGCCAGCAGCCAAGGCCGGGGGAACACTGAAGCTTTCTTT.

The V and J genes are TRBV12-3 or TRBV12-4 and TRBJ1-2; tentative D call: TRBD1 (6 bases). This CDR3 contains 14 residues. V dropped 0 bases and J dropped 4 bases, with 9 bases sitting between them. CDR3 amino acids: CASSLAQGTYGYTF. CDR3 bases: TGTGCCAGCAGTTTAGCGCAGGGGACCTATGGCTACACCTTC.

The chain uses TRBV9 and TRBJ1-2; D unclear. Trimming took off 0 bases at V and 8 bases at J, with 14 bases between the two ends. CDR1 and CDR2 (germline): SGDLS, YYNGEE. The CDR3 consists of 14 residues. CDR3 residues: CASSVVSLPKGYTF. The CDR3 DNA reads TGTGCCAGCAGCGTAGTGTCTCTCCCAAAGGGCTACACCTTC.

The rearrangement joins TRBV10-2 to TRBJ1-2, with 7 bases matching TRBD1. With V trimmed by 8 bases and J by 5 bases, 8 bases remained unmatched. Germline V gene lookup returns CDR1 WSHSY and CDR2 SAAADI. The CDR3 covers 13 residues. The CDR3 region has the DNA TGCGCCAGCCTACGGACAGGAGGGTATGGCTACACCTTC. Amino acid sequence: CASLRTGGYGYTF.

The V and J genes are TRBV3-1 and TRBJ2-5; 8 bases align to TRBD2. CDR3 length: 15 residues. The junction had 5 bases not matched to a gene; V was cut back by 0 bases and J by 5 bases. Germline CDR1 LGHDT, CDR2 YNNKEL (reference sequence). DNA for the CDR3: TGTGCCAGCAGCCAAGATCAACTAGCGGCCGAGACCCAGTACTTC. Protein: CASSQDQLAAETQYF.

The chain combines TRBV29-1 with TRBJ1-2; D may be TRBD1 (6 bases). The V and J ends lost 7 bases and 0 bases respectively, with 12 bases between them. Per the germline V gene, CDR1 is SQVTM and CDR2 is ANQGSEA. The CDR3 runs 13 residues. The CDR3 spells CSATGKANYGYTF. CDR3 in DNA: TGCAGCGCCACAGGGAAAGCTAACTATGGCTACACCTTC.

V is TRBV2 and J is TRBJ1-6, with a tentative D call TRBD1 (5 bases). V was trimmed by 3 bases and J by 10 bases, leaving 16 bases between them. From germline, CDR1 is SNHLY and CDR2 FYNNEI. The CDR3 length is 15 residues. The CDR3 sequence is CASSDQLGTTSPLHF. The CDR3 coding sequence is TGTGCCAGCAGTGATCAGTTAGGGACGACATCACCCCTCCACTTT.

The chain carries TRBV20-1 and TRBJ2-5, with 7 bases that match TRBD1. Germline CDR1 DFQATT, CDR2 SNEGSKA (reference sequence). V was clipped by 6 bases and J by 5 bases; unmatched bases: 6. CDR3 length equals 12 residues. CDR3 DNA sequence: TGCAGTGCCCATACAGGGGCCGAGACCCAGTACTTC. Translation gives CSAHTGAETQYF.

The chain combines TRBV19 with TRBJ2-1; 10 nucleotides line up with TRBD1. V lost 3 bases to trimming and J lost 8 bases; unmatched junction nucleotides: 13. In germline, CDR1 is LNHDA, CDR2 SQIVND (reference sequence). This CDR3 comprises 17 residues. The CDR3 reads CASSIGLRTGGNDEQFF. DNA of the CDR3: TGTGCCAGTAGTATTGGATTAAGGACAGGGGGTAACGATGAGCAGTTCTTC. Looking up the rest from reference TRBV19 and TRBJ2-1 gives the full variable domain: DGGITQSPKYLFRKEGQNVTLSCEQNLNHDAMYWYRQDPGQGLRLIYYSQIVNDFQKGDIAEGYSVSREKKESFPLTVTSAQKNPTAFYLCASSIGLRTGGNDEQFFGPGTRLTVL.

The rearrangement uses TRBV7-2 and TRBJ2-5; D might be TRBD2 (7 bases). V was pared by 5 bases and J by 4 bases, with 17 bases between. The CDR3 has 15 residues. Germline V gene lookup returns CDR1 SGHTA and CDR2 FQGNSA. The CDR3 spells CASSLTSRGGETQYF. The CDR3, as DNA: TGTGCCAGCAGCCTAACTAGTAGGGGGGGAGAGACCCAGTACTTC.

J is TRBJ2-3 and V is TRBV30, with D possibly matching TRBD1 (6 bases). The germline CDR1 and CDR2 sequences are GTSNPN and SVGIG (reference sequence). The length of the CDR3 is 17 residues. V was cut by 2 bases and J by 0 bases, with 18 bases left in between. The CDR3: CAWSTRTVSTSTDTQYF. In DNA form, the CDR3 reads TGTGCCTGGAGTACTCGGACAGTTTCAACTAGCACAGATACGCAGTATTTT.

The chain links TRBV12-3 or TRBV12-4 to TRBJ2-7, with a possible D match to TRBD2 (6 bases). With 6 bases removed from V and 7 bases from J, the gap between germline ends came to 16 bases. The CDR3 runs 13 residues. In DNA form, the CDR3 reads TGTGCCAGCAGGGGACTTACCACGGGGGAGCAGTACTTC. Protein product: CASRGLTTGEQYF.

This clonotype has a single count. This chain joins TRBV7-9 and TRBJ1-1; D call uncertain. Between the trimmed V and J ends, which lost 5 bases and 4 bases, there was a span of 11 bases. CDR1 is SEHNR and CDR2 is FQNEAQ in the germline V gene (reference sequence). CDR3 length equals 13 residues. CDR3 amino acids: CASSKKGATEAFF. CDR3 nucleotides: TGTGCCAGCAGCAAGAAGGGAGCCACTGAAGCTTTCTTT.

The gene calls are TRBV18 and TRBJ2-1; 9 nucleotides align to TRBD2. Germline V gene sequence: CDR1 KGHSH, CDR2 LQKENI. The CDR3 consists of 16 residues. The V segment lost 2 bases and the J segment 3 bases; nucleotides outside the gene matches: 5. CDR3 protein: CASSPNGGGVYNEQFF. In DNA form, the CDR3 reads TGTGCCAGCTCACCAAATGGCGGGGGGGTCTACAATGAGCAGTTCTTC.

The V and J genes are TRBV5-1 and TRBJ2-2; TRBD2 is a possible D gene (5 bases). Trimming left V 0 bases short and J 2 bases short, with 11 bases between. This CDR3 is 16 amino acids long. Germline loops: CDR1 SGHRS, CDR2 YFSETQ. The CDR3 sequence: CASSLDVRLNTGELFF. The CDR3 DNA sequence: TGCGCCAGCAGCTTGGACGTTCGACTAAACACCGGGGAGCTGTTTTTT.

This clonotype was seen only once. The chain has TRBV30 and TRBJ2-2; D ambiguous. The CDR3 loop spans 11 amino acids. From germline, CDR1 is GTSNPN and CDR2 SVGIG (reference sequence). The V gene lost 2 bases and the J gene lost 5 bases, with 3 bases spanning the gap. Here the CDR3 reads CAWSFTGELFF. The DNA for the CDR3 is TGTGCCTGGAGTTTTACCGGGGAGCTGTTTTTT.

The chain combines TRBV20-1 with TRBJ1-6, with 10 bases that match TRBD1. Germline values: CDR1 DFQATT, CDR2 SNEGSKA (reference sequence). The junction had 6 bases not matched to a gene; V was cut back by 6 bases and J by 10 bases. The CDR3 has 13 residues. Here the CDR3 reads CSANDRGLSPLHF. The CDR3 DNA reads as TGCAGTGCCAACGACAGGGGGCTGTCACCCCTCCACTTT.